This is a list of T cell receptor beta chains from one sample in a study of PD-L1 blockade in urothelial cancer. Assay: immunoSEQ multiplex PCR; the TCRdb copy retains only in-frame clones and omits some. The data show about 71,000 clones, with roughly nine tenths seen just once and 3.4% held by the top ten. The input for sequencing was PBMCs, taken around atezolizumab (anti-PD-L1) treatment. These TCRs come from a man aged 55-75 years with urothelial cancer. Each CDR3 is given with its conserved first and last residue. A D gene is named only where the DNA matches it firmly. Not every row has a clone size; where given, it reads once, few, many or a size class.

j_call	d_call	clone_size	v_call	cdr3_nt	cdr3_aa
TRBJ2-7	TRBD1	.	TRBV6-5	TGTGCCACCCAGATGGGACAGGCCTACGAGCAGTACTTC	CATQMGQAYEQYF
TRBJ2-1	TRBD2	.	TRBV6-1	TGTGCCAGCCTTGTAGCGGGGGCCTACAATGAGCAGTTCTTC	CASLVAGAYNEQFF
TRBJ2-7	.	.	TRBV10-3	TGTGCCATCAGCGGTCAGGGCTACGAGCAGTACTTC	CAISGQGYEQYF
TRBJ2-5	.	.	TRBV5-1	TGCGCCAGCAGCCCACTCCAAGAGACCCAGTACTTC	CASSPLQETQYF
TRBJ2-2	TRBD1	.	TRBV6-5	TGTGCCAGTTGCCGGGACAGACACACCGGGGAGCTGTTTTTT	CASCRDRHTGELFF
TRBJ1-5	.	.	TRBV18	TGTGCCAGCACTCCCGGGACAATTAATCAGCCCCAGCATTTT	CASTPGTINQPQHF
TRBJ2-2	TRBD1	.	TRBV9	TGTGCCAGCAGCGGCTGGACAGGGGTCGGCGGGGAGCTGTTTTTT	CASSGWTGVGGELFF
TRBJ2-7	.	few	TRBV7-6	TGTGCCAGCAGCTACAGCTGGGACAACGAGCAGTACTTC	CASSYSWDNEQYF
TRBJ2-5	.	.	TRBV14	TGTGCCAGCAGCCAAGAATTCTTCGGGGGGACCCAGTACTTC	CASSQEFFGGTQYF
TRBJ2-3	.	.	TRBV7-7	TGTGCCAGCAGCCCGGGACTCCACACAGATACGCAGTATTTT	CASSPGLHTDTQYF
TRBJ2-5	.	.	TRBV7-6	TGTGCCAGCAGCACCACCGTAAGGGGGATGACCGAGACCCAGTACTTC	CASSTTVRGMTETQYF
TRBJ1-1	.	once	TRBV14	TGTGCCAGCAGCTCCGGGAGGGGCCGGGGGAGTGAAGCTTTCTTT	CASSSGRGRGSEAFF
TRBJ2-2	TRBD1	.	TRBV5-8	TGTGCCAGCAGCTTTATGGGACAGGCGAACACCGGGGAGCTGTTTTTT	CASSFMGQANTGELFF
TRBJ2-7	TRBD2	.	TRBV27	TGTGCCAGCAGCAAACCCGGGACTAGCTTATCCCACGAGCAGTACTTC	CASSKPGTSLSHEQYF
TRBJ2-3	TRBD2	.	TRBV11-2	TGTGCCAGCAGCTTAGGACTAGCAGAGGCGCAGTATTTT	CASSLGLAEAQYF
TRBJ1-5	.	.	TRBV6-1	TGTGCCAGCAGTGAGCAGGGCGATCAGCCCCAGCATTTT	CASSEQGDQPQHF
TRBJ2-2	.	.	TRBV7-9	TGTGCCAGCAGCCCCAATACCGGGGAGCTGTTTTTT	CASSPNTGELFF
TRBJ1-4	.	.	TRBV7-2	TGTGCCAGCAGCTTATACGGGGGGCCAACTAATGAAAAACTGTTTTTT	CASSLYGGPTNEKLFF
TRBJ2-3	.	once	TRBV29-1	TGCAGCGTACTACAGGGAAGCACAGATACGCAGTATTTT	CSVLQGSTDTQYF
TRBJ2-7	.	.	TRBV30	TGTGCCTGGATCATTGGCAACTACGAGCAGTACTTC	CAWIIGNYEQYF
TRBJ1-1	.	.	TRBV6-5	TGTGCCAGCAGTCTGACAGGAGCGAACACTGAAGCTTTCTTT	CASSLTGANTEAFF
TRBJ2-4	.	.	TRBV10-1	TGCGCCAGCAGTGCAAGCGGCAAAAACATTCAGTACTTC	CASSASGKNIQYF
TRBJ2-1	TRBD2	.	TRBV11-2	TGTGCCAGCAGCTTAGAAAGCGGGAGTTCCTACAATGAGCAGTTCTTC	CASSLESGSSYNEQFF
TRBJ1-4	.	.	TRBV5-1	TGCGCCAGCAGCTTGTTGTCTTTTAATGAAAAACTGTTTTTT	CASSLLSFNEKLFF
TRBJ2-7	TRBD1	once	TRBV6-1	TGTGCCAGCAGTCTACAGGGGATCATCGACGAGCAGTACTTC	CASSLQGIIDEQYF
TRBJ1-2	TRBD1	.	TRBV19	TGTGCCAGTAGTGTGACAGGGAATGGCTACACCTTC	CASSVTGNGYTF
TRBJ1-6	.	.	TRBV5-1	TGCGCCAGCAGTTCCTCTCAATTAGACTCATCACCCCTCCACTTT	CASSSSQLDSSPLHF
TRBJ2-7	TRBD1	.	TRBV9	TGTGCCAGCAGCGCCGGGACAGGGATCAGATCCTACGAGCAGTACTTC	CASSAGTGIRSYEQYF
TRBJ2-1	TRBD1	.	TRBV19	TGTGCCAGTCGAACCTCGGGGACAGGGAGTTACAATGAGCAGTTCTTC	CASRTSGTGSYNEQFF
TRBJ2-1	TRBD2	.	TRBV7-2	TGTGCCAGCAGCTTGACTAGCGGGGAGAGGCAGTTCTTC	CASSLTSGERQFF
TRBJ1-5	.	.	TRBV6-6	TGTGCCAGCAGTCTTGACAGCTATCAGCCCCAGCATTTT	CASSLDSYQPQHF
TRBJ2-7	TRBD1	.	TRBV27	TGTGCCAGCAGTTCACCATACAGGGGTGGGGAGCAGTACTTC	CASSSPYRGGEQYF
TRBJ2-3	TRBD1	.	TRBV9	TGTGCCAGCAGCGTAGAGGGGACAGGGGTCGTTGCGCAGTATTTT	CASSVEGTGVVAQYF
TRBJ2-2	TRBD1	.	TRBV14	TGTGCCAGCAGGTTGACAGGGATCACCGGGGAGCTGTTTTTT	CASRLTGITGELFF
TRBJ2-4	TRBD2	few	TRBV15	TGTGCCACCAGCAGCCTACTAGCGGGAGGGGGCGGCATTCAGTACTTC	CATSSLLAGGGGIQYF
TRBJ2-1	TRBD1	.	TRBV9	TGTGCCAGCAGCGTAGCTACGACAACCGGGACAGGTCTCAATGAGCAGTTCTTC	CASSVATTTGTGLNEQFF
TRBJ2-7	TRBD1	few	TRBV6-6	TGTGCCAGCAGTTACGGGACAGGGGTGGACGAGCAGTACTTC	CASSYGTGVDEQYF
TRBJ2-7	TRBD1	.	TRBV7-2	TGTGCCAGCAGCTTAGAGCCAGGGGGCACCTACGAGCAGTACTTC	CASSLEPGGTYEQYF
TRBJ1-2	.	.	TRBV2	TGTGCCAGCAGTGGGGGCGCGACAGGACCTTATGGCTACACCTTC	CASSGGATGPYGYTF
TRBJ2-3	.	.	TRBV5-4	TGTGCGGCGGGGACGGGTCGAAGCACAGATACGCAGTATTTT	CAAGTGRSTDTQYF
TRBJ1-3	.	.	TRBV5-6	TGTGCCAGCAGCGCCGACTTCGGAAACACCATATATTTT	CASSADFGNTIYF
TRBJ1-2	TRBD1	.	TRBV7-8	TGTGCCAGCAGCTTAGGGGGACAGGGTTACGGCTACACCTTC	CASSLGGQGYGYTF
TRBJ1-2	.	once	TRBV5-1	TGCGCCAGCAGAAGTGGGGGGAACTATGGCTACACCTTC	CASRSGGNYGYTF
TRBJ1-5	.	.	TRBV19	TGTGCCAGTAGTATCGGGAAAGATCAGCCCCAGCATTTT	CASSIGKDQPQHF
TRBJ2-1	TRBD2	.	TRBV28	TGTGCCAGCAGTCCGCCGGGACTAGCGGGAGATGATGAGCAGTTCTTC	CASSPPGLAGDDEQFF
TRBJ2-6	TRBD2	.	TRBV7-9	TGTGCCAGCAGCTTAGGACGCGGGGGAGAAGGGGCCAACGTCCTGACTTTC	CASSLGRGGEGANVLTF
TRBJ1-3	TRBD1	.	TRBV9	TGTGCCAGCAGCGCTAGACAGGGGGCGCGTGGAAACACCATATATTTT	CASSARQGARGNTIYF
TRBJ1-2	TRBD1	.	TRBV27	TGTGCCAGCAGTTCCTTGGACAGGATCGATGGCTACACCTTC	CASSSLDRIDGYTF
TRBJ1-2	.	.	TRBV28	TGTGCCAGCAGTTTATGGGGGGGTCCTCTAGCCTATGGCTACACCTTC	CASSLWGGPLAYGYTF
TRBJ1-1	.	.	TRBV5-1	TGCGCCAGCAGCTTGGCCGGGACTAACGCTGCGGCTTTCTTT	CASSLAGTNAAAFF
TRBJ2-7	TRBD1	once	TRBV4-3	TGCGCCAGCAGCCAAGGCAGGACAGGGCCCTCCTACGAGCAGTACTTC	CASSQGRTGPSYEQYF
TRBJ1-1	TRBD1	.	TRBV6-5	TGTGCCAGCAGGGGACAGGGCTTGAACACTGAAGCTTTCTTT	CASRGQGLNTEAFF
TRBJ1-3	.	.	TRBV6-5	TGTGCCAGCAGTTACTTATCAGGGCCCTCTGGAAACACCATATATTTT	CASSYLSGPSGNTIYF